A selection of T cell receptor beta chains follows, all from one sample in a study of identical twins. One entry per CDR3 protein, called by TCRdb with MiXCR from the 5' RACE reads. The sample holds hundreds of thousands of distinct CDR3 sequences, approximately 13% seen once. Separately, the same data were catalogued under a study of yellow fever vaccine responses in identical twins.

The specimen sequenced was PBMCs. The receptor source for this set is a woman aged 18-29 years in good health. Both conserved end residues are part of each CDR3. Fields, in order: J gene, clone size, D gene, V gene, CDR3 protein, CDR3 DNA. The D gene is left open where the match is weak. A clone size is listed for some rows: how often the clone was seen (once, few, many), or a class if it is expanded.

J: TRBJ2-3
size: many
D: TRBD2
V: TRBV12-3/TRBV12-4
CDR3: CASSHLRGGKDTQYF
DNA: TGTGCCAGCAGTCACCTTCGGGGGGGAAAAGATACGCAGTATTTT

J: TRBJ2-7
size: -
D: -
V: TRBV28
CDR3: CASSLPGLFYEQYF
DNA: TGTGCCAGCAGTCTGCCGGGTCTGTTCTACGAGCAGTACTTC

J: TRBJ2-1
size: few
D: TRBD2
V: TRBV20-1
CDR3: CSASRGLAGYGQFF
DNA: TGCAGTGCTAGTCGAGGTCTAGCGGGGTATGGGCAGTTCTTC

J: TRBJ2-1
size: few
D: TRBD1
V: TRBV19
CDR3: CASSLRTGDRRKQFF
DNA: TGTGCCAGTAGTCTACGGACAGGGGACCGGAGGAAGCAGTTCTTC

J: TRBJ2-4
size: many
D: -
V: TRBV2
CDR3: CASIKSLAKNIQYF
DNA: TGTGCCAGCATAAAGTCCCTAGCCAAAAACATTCAGTACTTC

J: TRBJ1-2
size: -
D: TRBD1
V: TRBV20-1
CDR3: CSARERQGLYGYTF
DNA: TGCAGTGCTAGAGAAAGACAGGGACTATATGGCTACACCTTC

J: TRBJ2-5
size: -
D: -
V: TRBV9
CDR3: CASMIRGTRRGTQYF
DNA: TGTGCCAGCATGATAAGGGGCACTCGGCGTGGGACCCAGTACTTC

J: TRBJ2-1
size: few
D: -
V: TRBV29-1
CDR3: CSEGKYRDNEQFF
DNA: TGCAGCGAGGGGAAGTATAGGGACAATGAGCAGTTCTTC

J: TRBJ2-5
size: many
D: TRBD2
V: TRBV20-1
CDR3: CSARAVGLAGGPGETQYF
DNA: TGCAGTGCTAGAGCGGTGGGGCTAGCGGGGGGGCCTGGAGAGACCCAGTACTTC

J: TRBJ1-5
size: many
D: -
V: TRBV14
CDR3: CASSPGAGQPQHF
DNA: TGTGCCAGCAGCCCCGGGGCCGGTCAGCCCCAGCATTTT

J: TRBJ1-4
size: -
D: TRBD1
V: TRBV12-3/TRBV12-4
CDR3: CASSPDRDYNEKLFF
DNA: TGTGCCAGCAGTCCCGACAGGGACTATAATGAAAAACTGTTTTTT

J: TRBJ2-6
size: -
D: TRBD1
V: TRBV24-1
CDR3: CATSRGQGASGANVLTF
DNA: TGTGCCACCAGTAGAGGACAGGGGGCAAGTGGGGCCAACGTCCTGACTTTC

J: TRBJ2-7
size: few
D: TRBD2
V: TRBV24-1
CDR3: CATSDRGTSGRAVQEQYF
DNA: TGTGCCACCAGTGACCGAGGGACTAGCGGGAGGGCCGTCCAGGAGCAGTACTTC

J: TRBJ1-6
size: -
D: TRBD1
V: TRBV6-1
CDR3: CASSNPGQGYNSPLHF
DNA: TGTGCCAGCAGCAATCCGGGACAGGGGTATAATTCACCCCTCCACTTT

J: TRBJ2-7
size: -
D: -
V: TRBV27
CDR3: CASRGRLAYEQYF
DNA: TGTGCCAGCAGGGGGAGACTAGCCTACGAGCAGTACTTC

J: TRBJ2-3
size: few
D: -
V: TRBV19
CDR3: CASSIVSSGADTQYF
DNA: TGTGCCAGTAGTATAGTGAGTAGCGGTGCAGATACGCAGTATTTT

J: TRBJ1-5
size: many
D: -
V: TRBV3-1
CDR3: CASSQDAHSNQPQHF
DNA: TGTGCCAGCAGCCAAGATGCCCATAGCAATCAGCCCCAGCATTTT

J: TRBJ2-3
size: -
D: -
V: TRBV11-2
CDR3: CASTIPPGLKTQYF
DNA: TGTGCCAGCACCATCCCCCCGGGACTGAAGACGCAGTATTTT

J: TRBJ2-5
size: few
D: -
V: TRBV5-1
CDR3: CASSRTYQETQYF
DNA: TGCGCCAGCAGCCGGACGTACCAAGAGACCCAGTACTTC

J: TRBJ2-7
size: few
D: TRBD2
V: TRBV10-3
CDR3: CAISLAGAPYEQYF
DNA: TGTGCCATTAGTTTAGCGGGAGCACCCTACGAGCAGTACTTC

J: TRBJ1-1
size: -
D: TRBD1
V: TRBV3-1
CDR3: CASSRTPGQLNTEAFF
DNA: TGTGCCAGCAGCCGGACACCGGGACAGTTGAACACTGAAGCTTTCTTT

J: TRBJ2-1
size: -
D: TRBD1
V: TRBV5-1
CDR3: CASSFGTVTVNEQFF
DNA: TGCGCCAGCAGCTTCGGGACAGTGACTGTCAATGAGCAGTTCTTC

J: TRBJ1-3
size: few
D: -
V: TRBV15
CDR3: CATERGASGNTIYF
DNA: TGTGCCACCGAACGAGGGGCGTCTGGAAACACCATATATTTT

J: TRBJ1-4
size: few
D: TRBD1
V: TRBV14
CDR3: CASSPRTGSSEKLFF
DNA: TGTGCCAGCAGCCCTAGGACAGGGAGCTCTGAAAAACTGTTTTTT

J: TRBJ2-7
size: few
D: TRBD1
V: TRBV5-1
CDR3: CASSLVQGAGYEQYF
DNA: TGCGCCAGCAGCTTGGTCCAGGGGGCGGGGTACGAGCAGTACTTC

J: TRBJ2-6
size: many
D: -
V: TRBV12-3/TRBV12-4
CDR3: CASSLQGGANVLTF
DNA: TGTGCCAGCAGTTTACAGGGGGGGGCCAACGTCCTGACTTTC

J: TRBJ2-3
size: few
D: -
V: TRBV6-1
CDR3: CASSERRRTDTQYF
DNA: TGTGCCAGCAGTGAAAGGAGGCGCACAGATACGCAGTATTTT

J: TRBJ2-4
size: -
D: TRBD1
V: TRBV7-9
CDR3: CASSTQGAPAKNIQYF
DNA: TGTGCCAGCAGCACCCAGGGGGCGCCAGCCAAAAACATTCAGTACTTC

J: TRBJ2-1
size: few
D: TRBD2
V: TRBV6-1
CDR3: CASSVGTSGSIQQFF
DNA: TGTGCCAGCTCCGTTGGGACTAGCGGGAGTATCCAGCAGTTCTTC